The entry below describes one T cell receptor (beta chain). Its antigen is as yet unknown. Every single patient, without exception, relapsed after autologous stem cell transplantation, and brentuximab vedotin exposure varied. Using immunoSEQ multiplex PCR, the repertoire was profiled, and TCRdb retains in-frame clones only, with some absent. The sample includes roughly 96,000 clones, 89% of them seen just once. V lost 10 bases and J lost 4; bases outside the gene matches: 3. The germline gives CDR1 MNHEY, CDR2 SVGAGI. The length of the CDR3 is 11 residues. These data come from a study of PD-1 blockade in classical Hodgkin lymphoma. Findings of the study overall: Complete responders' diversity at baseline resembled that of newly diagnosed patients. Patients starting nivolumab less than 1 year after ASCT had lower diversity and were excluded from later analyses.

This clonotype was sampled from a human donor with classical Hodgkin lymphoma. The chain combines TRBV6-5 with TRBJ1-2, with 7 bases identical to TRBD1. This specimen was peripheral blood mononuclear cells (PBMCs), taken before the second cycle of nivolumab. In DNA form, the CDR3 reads TGTGCCACGCGGACAGGCTATGGCTACACCTTC. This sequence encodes CATRTGYGYTF.